The source of this T cell receptor (beta chain) is a study of T cells in Graves' hyperthyroidism and ophthalmopathy (dated by TCRdb to between 2018 and 2020). Some background on the complete study: Peripheral blood samples were taken at initial diagnosis, before any treatment was given. A discovery cohort of around 100 patients, about 40 with Graves' ophthalmopathy and 55 to 65 with stable Graves' hyperthyroidism, was used to find distinguishing TCR V-J signatures. Prospective prediction of ophthalmopathy was tested in an independent validation cohort consisting of 18 to 20 hyperthyroidism patients and more than 15 patients who later progressed to ophthalmopathy. The 95 to 100 discovery patients were randomly divided into training and test sets at a 7:3 ratio. Thyroid tissue and blood T-cell repertoires from roughly six Graves' hyperthyroidism patients were also compared in the study. Following sampling, methimazole starting at 30 mg daily was given to hyperthyroidism patients, and high-dose intravenous methylprednisolone was given to ophthalmopathy patients. TCR Vbeta CDR3 sequencing of 130 to 150 peripheral blood samples (more than 40 ophthalmopathy, over 70 hyperthyroidism and roughly 17 progressor patients) is reported in the paper. The research as a whole found: No statistical method was used to set the sample size in advance, and investigators knew the group allocation. In validation, the model predicted progression to ophthalmopathy a median of roughly 6.2 months before onset, with about 67% sensitivity and roughly 72% specificity. In cross-validation, a model built on a 13 V-J signature told ophthalmopathy apart from stable hyperthyroidism with 85% to 90% sensitivity and approximately 81% specificity, and in testing the same model reached 80%/75%. Most expanded thyroid clonotypes (frequency above 0.001) were also found in blood, which suggests that blood repertoires may mirror thyroid immune responses.

TCR beta CDR3 regions were amplified from RNA transcripts. The TCR CDR3 was subjected to a first round of RT-PCR using the HTBI primer set and the Qiagen OneStep RT-PCR kit. A second multiplex PCR round built the libraries, followed by size selection and purification. Libraries were sequenced paired-end with 100 bp reads on an Illumina HiSeq2000. As for the authors' bioinformatics: SOAPnuke was used to process the raw data, removing reads that contained adapters or uncalled bases, had a mean Phred below 15, or lacked an exact match to the constant primer or identifier. COPE v1.2.5 was used to merge the high-quality paired reads, and each unique nucleotide sequence was defined as a clonotype. MiTCR v1.1 was used to align the clonotypes against IMGT TRBV, TRBD and TRBJ reference segments. The analysis was restricted to V-J combinations with a frequency above 0.0001, which together covered just over 98% of the repertoires. The TCS score was defined as F50 (clonal expansion) divided by E x V (chaos), with BLOSUM62-based TCRdist calculated between CDR3 peptides within each V-J. Welch's t-statistics and random forest reduced 500 to 650 V-J features to roughly 13, which were used in a naive Bayes classifier (R e1071). In-frame beta chains were kept once TCRdb had trimmed the public reads at Q25 with fastp and called clones with MiXCR. A single entry per CDR3 protein holds the most common genes and DNA from its merged rows. It is TCRdb's table, rather than the study itself, that gives the V and J calls and clone size. This sample is represented by hundreds of thousands of distinct CDR3 sequences; 13% of them were singletons. The ten most abundant clones make up about 9.1% of the sample.

Details on this clonotype: It lacks a known antigen. No clone much larger than this one lies a single base away; base qualities are absent.

Stable Graves' hyperthyroidism was defined as the absence of progression to ophthalmopathy over 18 months of follow-up. Hyperthyroidism patients were newly diagnosed, had a disease duration of under 2 months, and were aged 18 to 65 years. The study excluded patients with uncontrolled infections, other autoimmune diseases, pregnancy or lactation. Diagnoses were established on the basis of clinical symptoms, serum thyroxine and TRAb, thyroid ultrasound, and orbital computed tomography. Ficoll-Paque density gradient centrifugation was used to isolate PBMCs from 8.5 to 10 ml of fresh peripheral blood. Trizol reagent was used to extract total RNA, and RNA quality was then checked on an Agilent 2100 Bioanalyzer. The germline V gene provides CDR1 KGHDR and CDR2 SFDVKD. The CDR3 numbers 15 residues from cysteine through phenylalanine. The sequence is cut down to CDR3 DNA, 45 bases in frame from base 1. Here V drops 4 bases and J drops 8 bases, and the junction holds 3 bases not matched to any gene.

Sequencing input: blood. The sequence derives from a woman aged 18-29 years with Graves' hyperthyroidism. The rearranged segments are TRBV24-1 and TRBJ2-1, with 14 central nucleotides matching TRBD2. In nucleotide form, the sequence is TGTGCCACCAGTGACCCGGGACTAGCGGGGGATGAGCAGTTCTTC. Its translation is CATSDPGLAGDEQFF.